The 17 T cell receptor beta chains reported below all come from one sample, sequenced in a study of shared clonotypes between healthy human individuals. Only CD45RO-negative cells positively selected for CCR7 counted as naive CD8 cells, so terminally differentiated effector memory CD45RA+ cells were excluded. Data came from immunoSEQ multiplex PCR; TCRdb stores just in-frame clones and leaves some out. The sample yields about 2.2 million clones, about 92% seen once. Sequenced input: naive CD8+ T cells from PBMCs. The receptors shown here come from a man aged 18 to 35 in good health. Some clones in this sample may be carry-over from other donors' samples.

This sequence joins TRBV9 and TRBJ2-1, with 8 bases matching TRBD2. The germline V gene has CDR1 SGDLS and CDR2 YYNGEE. Trimming removed 6 bases from V and 0 bases from J; junction bases left unmatched: 11. The length of the CDR3 is 17 residues. CDR3 nucleotide sequence: TGTGCCAGCACCCCGGGTAGCGGGGCTAGCTCCTACAATGAGCAGTTCTTC. Its protein is CASTPGSGASSYNEQFF.

The chain links TRBV7-9 to TRBJ1-2; 9 bases line up with TRBD1. The junction had 6 bases not matched to a gene; V was cut back by 4 bases and J by 6 bases. Germline CDR1 SEHNR, CDR2 FQNEAQ (reference sequence). The length of the CDR3 is 14 residues. Here the CDR3 DNA reads TGTGCCAGCAGCTCCTCAGGGACAGGGCATGGCTACACCTTC. Its protein is CASSSSGTGHGYTF.

The chain joins TRBV13 to TRBJ2-3, with D maybe TRBD2 (5 bases). V shed 4 bases and J shed 5 bases, with 10 bases lying between them. The length of the CDR3 is 13 residues. The germline gives CDR1 PRHDT, CDR2 FYEKMQ (reference sequence). The CDR3 here is CASSSSLGDTQYF. In DNA, the CDR3 is TGTGCCAGCAGCTCGTCACTAGGAGATACGCAGTATTTT.

V gene TRBV7-9 combines with J gene TRBJ2-5; a possible D gene is TRBD2 (5 bases). The tail of the sequence fits TRBJ2-7 better, so the J call may be wrong. The CDR3 spans 16 residues. The germline V gene encodes CDR1 SEHNR and CDR2 FQNEAQ (reference sequence). CDR3 DNA sequence: TGTGCCAGCAGCTCTGGCCCCCCGGGGTCAACCTACGAGCAGTACTTC. Its protein is CASSSGPPGSTYEQYF.

This clone was observed once. The chain links TRBV4-1 to TRBJ2-7; 10 nucleotides align to TRBD2. V was clipped by 4 bases and J by 2 bases; unmatched bases: 14. The CDR3 is 18 amino acids. Per the germline V gene, CDR1 is MGHRA and CDR2 is YSYEKL. In DNA, the CDR3 is TGCGCCAGCAGCCTTCGGGGCCAGCGGGAGGGAGCCCCCTACGAGCAGTACTTC. It is translated as CASSLRGQREGAPYEQYF.

The chain carries TRBV19 and TRBJ2-2; D ambiguous. V was clipped by 9 bases and J by 6 bases, with 17 bases between them. The CDR3 runs 14 residues. CDR1 and CDR2 from the germline V gene are LNHDA and SQIVND (reference sequence). CDR3 nucleotide sequence: TGTGCCAGCACCTGGGCTAGGACGGCCGGGGAGCTGTTTTTT. Encoded protein: CASTWARTAGELFF.

The V call is TRBV7-9, the J call TRBJ2-3; 13 nucleotides match TRBD2. V shed 5 bases and J 5 bases; nucleotides not matched to a gene: 7. CDR1 and CDR2 from the germline V gene are SEHNR and FQNEAQ (reference sequence). This CDR3 comprises 16 residues. CDR3 residues: CASSTRLAGGRDTQYF. The CDR3 DNA reads as TGTGCCAGCAGCACAAGACTAGCGGGGGGACGAGATACGCAGTATTTT.

The chain couples TRBV6-5 to TRBJ1-1; perhaps TRBD1 as D (6 bases). Germline-derived CDR1 and CDR2 are MNHEY and SVGAGI. V shed 5 bases and J shed 4 bases, with 11 bases lying between them. The CDR3 is 13 residues long. CDR3 in DNA: TGTGCCAGCAGTCTAGGGGGGACCACTGAAGCTTTCTTT. As protein: CASSLGGTTEAFF.

The rearrangement uses TRBV27 and TRBJ1-2; D remains unclear. V lost 5 bases and J lost 5, with 12 bases in between. Germline V gene sequence: CDR1 MNHEY, CDR2 SMNVEV (reference sequence). There are 13 residues in the CDR3. CDR3 residues: CASSPGLHYGYTF. The DNA for the CDR3 is TGTGCCAGCAGTCCCGGTCTTCATTATGGCTACACCTTC.

The gene calls are TRBV15 and TRBJ2-1, with 8 nucleotides matching TRBD2. This CDR3 is 17 amino acids long. The germline gives CDR1 LNHNV, CDR2 YYDKDF (reference sequence). Unmatched junction bases numbered 4, after V lost 0 bases and J lost 0 bases. Written as DNA, the CDR3 is TGTGCCACCAGCAGAGATTTAGGGACTAGCTCCTACAATGAGCAGTTCTTC. It encodes CATSRDLGTSSYNEQFF.

This rearrangement joins TRBV4-3 to TRBJ2-7; D uncertain. Germline CDR1 LGHNA, CDR2 YSLEER. Deletions cut 0 bases from V and 5 bases from J, with 14 bases between. CDR3 length: 15 residues. This CDR3 is CASSQDKSLGNEQYF. The CDR3 bases are TGCGCCAGCAGCCAAGACAAATCCCTGGGGAACGAGCAGTACTTC.

This chain uses TRBV7-9 with TRBJ1-2, with 7 bases matching TRBD1. This CDR3 spans 16 amino acids. The germline CDR1 and CDR2 sequences are SEHNR and FQNEAQ (reference sequence). V dropped 2 bases and J dropped 5; count of bases not matched to a gene: 11. CDR3 DNA: TGTGCCAGCAGCTTAAGCATGGGACAGTTTATGTATGGCTACACCTTC. It is translated as CASSLSMGQFMYGYTF.

This clone was observed once. The V and J genes are TRBV28 and TRBJ2-4, with a tentative D call TRBD2 (6 bases). Germline V gene data show CDR1 as MDHEN and CDR2 as SYDVKM. Trimming pared 3 bases from V and 9 bases from J, leaving 21 bases between. The CDR3 contains 16 residues. CDR3 DNA: TGTGCCAGCAGTTTCCCCAGCAGCGGGCCGAAGGGCATTCAGTACTTC. Translation: CASSFPSSGPKGIQYF.

The chain couples TRBV29-1 to TRBJ2-3, with D tentatively TRBD2 (6 bases). Trimming left V 3 bases short and J 5 bases short, with 21 bases between. The germline gives CDR1 SQVTM, CDR2 ANQGSEA. The length of the CDR3 is 16 residues. The CDR3 coding sequence is TGCAGCGTTGATGGTGGGCGGGAACCACGTGGAGATACGCAGTATTTT. Translated: CSVDGGREPRGDTQYF.

The chain uses TRBV2 and TRBJ2-1; D might be TRBD2 (5 bases). V lost 6 bases, J lost 7 bases, and 19 bases lay in between. The CDR3 length is 15 residues. Germline V lookup: CDR1 SNHLY, CDR2 FYNNEI. In DNA, the CDR3 is TGTGCCAGCAGGTTACCAGAGACTAAGACGAATGAGCAGTTCTTC. As protein: CASRLPETKTNEQFF.

Regarding this clone: Different DNA sequences within this sample yield the same CDR3. The chain couples TRBV7-9 to TRBJ2-7; TRBD2 matches 9 bases. After removal of 5 bases from V and 5 bases from J, the junction contained 10 bases not matched to a gene. Per germline, CDR1 SEHNR and CDR2 FQNEAQ (reference sequence). This CDR3 comprises 15 residues. CDR3 DNA: TGTGCCAGCAGCCTACCGGCGGGAGGGTTAAACGAGCAGTACTTC. Protein sequence: CASSLPAGGLNEQYF.

The CDR3 DNA is TGTGCCAGCAGTAACCGGGACAGGGGACGAAGGTACGAGCAGTACTTC. Translated, it gives CASSNRDRGRRYEQYF. V usage is TRBV6-6 and J usage is TRBJ2-7; 10 nucleotides agree with TRBD1. With V trimmed by 5 bases and J by 4 bases, 11 bases remained unmatched. Per the germline V gene, CDR1 is MNHNY and CDR2 is SVGAGI (reference sequence). The CDR3 is 16 residues long.